This T cell receptor beta chain appears in the sequencing data of a study of T cell clonotyping in hematopoietic cell transplantation. Sequenced by immunoSEQ multiplex PCR; TCRdb stores in-frame clones only, minus some. The data contain 25,000 to 35,000 clones, roughly three quarters of them singletons. The CDR3 runs 17 residues. Germline CDR1 MGHRA, CDR2 YSYEKL. The germline V and J ends were trimmed by 0 bases and 1 base, with 16 bases remaining between them. This clone was detected a few times. Time point reported: recipient sample about 28 days before transplant, after cytoreduction. The sequences come from peripheral blood mononuclear cells, collected before stem cell transplant. This chain uses TRBV4-1 with TRBJ2-7; possibly TRBD1 for D (6 bases). This sequence originates from a man aged 45-65 years with myelodysplastic syndrome. Some clones in this sample may be carry-over from other donors' samples. CDR3 in amino acids: CASSQDRGRGPSYEQYF. In nucleotides, the CDR3 is TGCGCCAGCAGCCAAGATAGGGGCAGGGGACCGTCCTACGAGCAGTACTTC.